This T cell receptor beta chain derives from a study of T cells after yellow fever vaccination. TCRdb reprocessed the 5' RACE reads via MiXCR and lists one record per CDR3 protein. In the table there are approximately 27,000 distinct CDR3 sequences, 5% to 6% of which are singletons. This clonotype was observed many times. The CDR3 sequence is 17 residues long. V lost 5 bases and J lost 6; bases outside the gene matches: 13. The V gene's germline CDR1 is SGHTA and CDR2 FQGNSA. The origin of this receptor is a man aged 30-40 years who received the YFV17D yellow fever vaccine. The source material was PBMCs, either bulk or a sorted T-cell subset (CD4+, CD8+, memory, or dextramer-sorted; not recorded which), sampled 15 days after the yellow fever booster vaccination. The chain recombines TRBV7-2 with TRBJ1-6; 7 bases match TRBD1. CDR3 in amino acids: CASSRRATGTVNSPLHF. The CDR3 DNA reads TGTGCCAGCAGCCGTAGGGCGACCGGGACAGTTAATTCACCCCTCCACTTT.